This T cell receptor (beta chain) was obtained from a study of tumor-infiltrating lymphocytes in primary liver carcinoma. Overall study findings and caveats: Researchers found tumor-adjacent and tumor-blood pairs overlapped less than tumor region pairs. Relative to blood, tumors carried a significantly larger fraction of the repertoire in their top 250 clones (p = 0.039).

Germline CDR1 is SGHAT and CDR2 is FQDESV (reference sequence). The CDR3 consists of 15 residues. Trimming cost V 7 bases and J 2 bases, with 12 bases left between them. Total RNA (around 510 ng) served as template for TCR beta cDNA synthesis primed by a constant-region primer. Construction of TCR beta libraries relied on three successive nested multiplex PCR rounds employing slightly modified ARM-PCR. Both of the initial two PCR rounds ran for approximately 11 cycles and employed TRBV1-TRBV30 forward primers alongside a C-beta reverse primer. TCRdb processed the multiplex PCR reads anew with MiXCR; each CDR3 protein has one entry. The sample records approximately 80,000 distinct CDR3 sequences, 69% being singletons. Total RNA and DNA came together from approximately 20-30 mg of bulk tissue without cell sorting. Primary liver carcinoma in the patients was surgically resected. In this sample, this clonotype turned up a few times. The antigen remains undetermined.

The receptor comes from a man aged 40-50 years with primary liver carcinoma and hepatitis B virus infection. The sequencing sample was made of tumor-adjacent normal liver tissue. The chain combines TRBV11-1 with TRBJ2-6, with D uncertain. The CDR3 loop is CASNLGRAGANVLTF. The CDR3 DNA is TGTGCCAGCAACTTGGGCCGGGCTGGGGCCAACGTCCTGACTTTC.